These T cell receptor beta chains were read from a single sample in a study of radiation and T cells in renal cell carcinoma. Sequencing was performed with immunoSEQ multiplex PCR; in TCRdb, only in-frame clones are kept and a portion is missing. The sample has about 120,000 clones, around 82% seen once. The source was blood, collected from a patient whose treatment included radiotherapy and nephrectomy. Receptor source: a man between 45 and 60 years old with renal cell carcinoma. The CDR3 runs from the conserved cysteine through the conserved F or W. Fields, in order: J gene, D gene, V gene, clone size, CDR3 protein, CDR3 DNA. D genes are given only for firm matches. Only some rows state a clone size, as once, few, many or a class for expanded clones.

J gene: TRBJ1-4
D gene: .
V gene: TRBV6-1
clone size: .
CDR3 protein: CASSEVYGGEKLFF
CDR3 DNA: TGTGCCAGCAGTGAAGTTTACGGTGGTGAAAAACTGTTTTTT

J gene: TRBJ1-2
D gene: .
V gene: TRBV6-5
clone size: .
CDR3 protein: CASSKTNYGYTF
CDR3 DNA: TGTGCCAGCAGTAAAACTAACTATGGCTACACCTTC

J gene: TRBJ1-1
D gene: .
V gene: TRBV6-5
clone size: .
CDR3 protein: CASSYLPGSSEAFF
CDR3 DNA: TGTGCCAGCAGTTACTTGCCAGGGTCTTCTGAAGCTTTCTTT

J gene: TRBJ2-1
D gene: .
V gene: TRBV5-1
clone size: .
CDR3 protein: CASSLTGGHNEQFF
CDR3 DNA: TGCGCCAGCAGCTTGACGGGGGGCCACAATGAGCAGTTCTTC

J gene: TRBJ1-1
D gene: .
V gene: TRBV6-6
clone size: few
CDR3 protein: CAVTARGGTEAFF
CDR3 DNA: TGTGCTGTTACAGCCCGGGGAGGCACTGAAGCTTTCTTT

J gene: TRBJ2-3
D gene: .
V gene: TRBV7-2
clone size: .
CDR3 protein: CASSSQASGGTDTQYF
CDR3 DNA: TGTGCCAGCAGCTCCCAGGCATCCGGGGGTACAGATACGCAGTATTTT

J gene: TRBJ2-1
D gene: .
V gene: TRBV7-9
clone size: medium-sized
CDR3 protein: CASSPTAAVRYNEQFF
CDR3 DNA: TGTGCCAGCAGCCCAACAGCAGCGGTCCGCTACAATGAGCAGTTCTTC

J gene: TRBJ2-4
D gene: .
V gene: TRBV19
clone size: .
CDR3 protein: CASRANGGAGNIQYF
CDR3 DNA: TGTGCCAGTAGGGCCAACGGGGGCGCAGGGAACATTCAGTACTTC

J gene: TRBJ2-2
D gene: .
V gene: TRBV5-5
clone size: .
CDR3 protein: CASSRGSPNTGELFF
CDR3 DNA: TGTGCCAGCTCGAGGGGGAGCCCGAACACCGGGGAGCTGTTTTTT

J gene: TRBJ1-1
D gene: TRBD1
V gene: TRBV5-6
clone size: .
CDR3 protein: CASSLQGASEAFF
CDR3 DNA: TGTGCCAGCAGCTTACAGGGGGCGTCTGAAGCTTTCTTT

J gene: TRBJ1-2
D gene: TRBD1
V gene: TRBV4-2
clone size: .
CDR3 protein: CASSPRGQGRGYTF
CDR3 DNA: TGTGCCAGCAGCCCCCGGGGACAGGGAAGAGGCTACACCTTC

J gene: TRBJ1-1
D gene: .
V gene: TRBV29-1
clone size: .
CDR3 protein: CSVLSGNTEAFF
CDR3 DNA: TGCAGCGTTCTAAGTGGGAACACTGAAGCTTTCTTT

J gene: TRBJ2-4
D gene: .
V gene: TRBV7-2
clone size: .
CDR3 protein: CASSLVSSEPSSRNIQYF
CDR3 DNA: TGTGCCAGCAGCTTAGTTAGCTCAGAGCCCTCCTCAAGAAACATTCAGTACTTC

J gene: TRBJ1-1
D gene: .
V gene: TRBV6-5
clone size: .
CDR3 protein: CASSLHTEAFF
CDR3 DNA: TGTGCCAGCAGTCTGCACACTGAAGCTTTCTTT

J gene: TRBJ1-1
D gene: .
V gene: TRBV5-1
clone size: .
CDR3 protein: CASSSTGMNTEAFF
CDR3 DNA: TGCGCCAGCAGCTCTACAGGGATGAACACTGAAGCTTTCTTT

J gene: TRBJ1-4
D gene: TRBD1
V gene: TRBV2
clone size: .
CDR3 protein: CASRQGLAEKLFF
CDR3 DNA: TGTGCCAGCAGACAGGGGCTGGCAGAAAAACTGTTTTTT

J gene: TRBJ2-7
D gene: .
V gene: TRBV6-5
clone size: .
CDR3 protein: CASSFRQEGFYEQYF
CDR3 DNA: TGTGCCAGCAGTTTTCGACAGGAGGGGTTTTACGAGCAGTACTTC

J gene: TRBJ2-3
D gene: .
V gene: TRBV4-1
clone size: .
CDR3 protein: CASSQVTWGRTDTQYF
CDR3 DNA: TGCGCCAGCAGCCAAGTTACCTGGGGGCGAACAGATACGCAGTATTTT

J gene: TRBJ1-1
D gene: TRBD1
V gene: TRBV5-1
clone size: .
CDR3 protein: CASRRDRDPEAFF
CDR3 DNA: TGCGCCAGCAGACGGGACAGGGACCCTGAAGCTTTCTTT

J gene: TRBJ2-3
D gene: TRBD2
V gene: TRBV7-2
clone size: once
CDR3 protein: CASSSSGRADTQYF
CDR3 DNA: TGTGCCAGCAGCTCCAGCGGGAGGGCAGATACGCAGTATTTT

J gene: TRBJ1-1
D gene: .
V gene: TRBV19
clone size: .
CDR3 protein: CASRPLGVGGNTEAFF
CDR3 DNA: TGTGCCAGTAGACCCTTGGGGGTCGGGGGGAACACTGAAGCTTTCTTT

J gene: TRBJ2-1
D gene: TRBD2
V gene: TRBV6-5
clone size: .
CDR3 protein: CASSGLAGGNEQFF
CDR3 DNA: TGTGCCAGCAGTGGACTAGCGGGAGGCAATGAGCAGTTCTTC

J gene: TRBJ1-6
D gene: .
V gene: TRBV6-5
clone size: .
CDR3 protein: CASRLSADSDSPLHF
CDR3 DNA: TGTGCCAGCAGGCTGTCTGCCGACAGCGATTCACCCCTCCACTTT

J gene: TRBJ1-2
D gene: .
V gene: TRBV5-1
clone size: .
CDR3 protein: CASSLGGVYGYTF
CDR3 DNA: TGCGCCAGCAGCTTAGGAGGGGTCTATGGCTACACCTTC

J gene: TRBJ2-3
D gene: TRBD2
V gene: TRBV7-9
clone size: .
CDR3 protein: CASSSGTSGGATDTQYF
CDR3 DNA: TGTGCCAGCAGCTCTGGGACTAGCGGGGGTGCAACAGATACGCAGTATTTT

J gene: TRBJ2-3
D gene: .
V gene: TRBV7-6
clone size: few
CDR3 protein: CASSRAYRQRTDTQYF
CDR3 DNA: TGTGCCAGCAGTCGAGCTTACAGACAGCGCACAGATACGCAGTATTTT

J gene: TRBJ2-6
D gene: .
V gene: TRBV4-1
clone size: .
CDR3 protein: CASSLYARLALETVNVLTF
CDR3 DNA: TGCGCCAGCAGCCTTTACGCCAGGCTTGCTCTGGAGACCGTTAACGTCCTGACTTTC

J gene: TRBJ1-1
D gene: .
V gene: TRBV11-2
clone size: few
CDR3 protein: CASSLVEAFGTEAFF
CDR3 DNA: TGTGCCAGCAGCTTAGTAGAGGCCTTCGGCACTGAAGCTTTCTTT

J gene: TRBJ2-3
D gene: TRBD2
V gene: TRBV2
clone size: .
CDR3 protein: CASSESAGGASDTQYF
CDR3 DNA: TGTGCCAGCAGTGAGTCTGCCGGGGGGGCCTCAGATACGCAGTATTTT

J gene: TRBJ2-3
D gene: .
V gene: TRBV5-8
clone size: .
CDR3 protein: CASSLAGDVDTQYF
CDR3 DNA: TGTGCCAGCAGCTTGGCAGGGGATGTAGATACGCAGTATTTT

J gene: TRBJ1-5
D gene: .
V gene: TRBV9
clone size: .
CDR3 protein: CASSGTGDQPQHF
CDR3 DNA: TGTGCCAGCAGTGGGACCGGGGATCAGCCCCAGCATTTT

J gene: TRBJ2-5
D gene: .
V gene: TRBV7-8
clone size: .
CDR3 protein: CASSPHGGGGQETQYF
CDR3 DNA: TGTGCCAGCAGCCCCCACGGGGGAGGAGGCCAAGAGACCCAGTACTTC

J gene: TRBJ2-3
D gene: TRBD2
V gene: TRBV9
clone size: .
CDR3 protein: CASSVSGAGDTQYF
CDR3 DNA: TGTGCCAGCAGCGTTAGCGGGGCGGGAGATACGCAGTATTTT

J gene: TRBJ2-1
D gene: TRBD1
V gene: TRBV5-1
clone size: .
CDR3 protein: CASSGGQANEQFF
CDR3 DNA: TGCGCCAGCAGCGGGGGACAGGCCAATGAGCAGTTCTTC

J gene: TRBJ2-1
D gene: TRBD2
V gene: TRBV5-1
clone size: .
CDR3 protein: CASRTSGNFEDEQFF
CDR3 DNA: TGCGCCAGCAGGACTAGCGGGAATTTTGAGGATGAGCAGTTCTTC

J gene: TRBJ1-2
D gene: TRBD1
V gene: TRBV11-2
clone size: .
CDR3 protein: CASSLGPGQGARGYTF
CDR3 DNA: TGTGCCAGCAGCTTGGGGCCGGGACAGGGGGCGAGGGGCTACACCTTC

J gene: TRBJ1-1
D gene: TRBD1
V gene: TRBV5-4
clone size: .
CDR3 protein: CASRGGQMNTEAFF
CDR3 DNA: TGTGCCAGCAGGGGGGGACAGATGAACACTGAAGCTTTCTTT

J gene: TRBJ2-3
D gene: TRBD2
V gene: TRBV7-2
clone size: .
CDR3 protein: CASSFTSGVTTDTQYF
CDR3 DNA: TGTGCCAGCAGCTTTACTAGCGGGGTAACCACAGATACGCAGTATTTT

J gene: TRBJ2-7
D gene: .
V gene: TRBV4-3
clone size: .
CDR3 protein: CASSSGLGSYEQYF
CDR3 DNA: TGCGCCAGCAGCTCAGGACTGGGTTCCTACGAGCAGTACTTC

J gene: TRBJ1-6
D gene: TRBD1
V gene: TRBV4-3
clone size: .
CDR3 protein: CASSQGRTGRFPLHF
CDR3 DNA: TGCGCCAGCAGCCAAGGGCGGACAGGCAGATTCCCCCTCCACTTT

J gene: TRBJ1-5
D gene: TRBD1
V gene: TRBV28
clone size: .
CDR3 protein: CASSLWQVTGVMSNQPQHF
CDR3 DNA: TGTGCCAGCAGTTTGTGGCAAGTGACAGGGGTTATGAGCAATCAGCCCCAGCATTTT

J gene: TRBJ1-3
D gene: .
V gene: TRBV19
clone size: .
CDR3 protein: CASSPGAGSRNTIYF
CDR3 DNA: TGTGCCAGTAGCCCTGGGGCAGGGTCGAGGAACACCATATATTTT

J gene: TRBJ2-7
D gene: .
V gene: TRBV7-2
clone size: once
CDR3 protein: CASSLGQIYEQYF
CDR3 DNA: TGTGCCAGCAGCTTAGGCCAAATCTACGAGCAGTACTTC

J gene: TRBJ1-1
D gene: TRBD1
V gene: TRBV4-1
clone size: .
CDR3 protein: CASSHSAGQSQTEAFF
CDR3 DNA: TGCGCCAGCAGCCACTCCGCGGGACAGAGTCAAACTGAAGCTTTCTTT

J gene: TRBJ1-1
D gene: .
V gene: TRBV28
clone size: .
CDR3 protein: CASSLSGDTEAFF
CDR3 DNA: TGTGCCAGCAGTTTATCAGGGGACACTGAAGCTTTCTTT

J gene: TRBJ1-5
D gene: .
V gene: TRBV4-1
clone size: .
CDR3 protein: CASSQGDAGGNQPQHF
CDR3 DNA: TGCGCCAGCAGCCAAGGGGATGCAGGGGGCAATCAGCCCCAGCATTTT

J gene: TRBJ1-4
D gene: TRBD1
V gene: TRBV2
clone size: .
CDR3 protein: CASRGQGAFATNEKLFF
CDR3 DNA: TGTGCCAGCAGGGGACAGGGGGCGTTTGCAACTAATGAAAAACTGTTTTTT

J gene: TRBJ2-5
D gene: TRBD2
V gene: TRBV2
clone size: .
CDR3 protein: CASSSASGQETQYF
CDR3 DNA: TGTGCCAGCTCCTCGGCTAGCGGCCAAGAGACCCAGTACTTC

J gene: TRBJ2-7
D gene: TRBD1
V gene: TRBV10-3
clone size: .
CDR3 protein: CAIMASGQGPYEQYF
CDR3 DNA: TGTGCCATCATGGCCTCGGGACAGGGCCCATACGAGCAGTACTTC

J gene: TRBJ2-1
D gene: .
V gene: TRBV6-5
clone size: once
CDR3 protein: CASSRQLSYNEQFF
CDR3 DNA: TGTGCCAGCAGCCGACAGCTCTCCTACAATGAGCAGTTCTTC